This note documents a single T cell receptor beta chain sequence. Antigen unknown. The data are from a study of vaccination effects on CD4 cells after COVID-19. Study in general: The median interval between the second dose and post-vaccine sampling was 72 days.

TCRdb keeps only in-frame clones here, not all; method: immunoSEQ multiplex PCR. The profile shows 25,000 to 35,000 clones, around 74% of them singletons. Subsequent to approximately 9 days of culture, CD4+ T cells were isolated. Each person got two doses of an mRNA SARS-CoV-2 vaccine, BNT162b2 or mRNA-1273. The source material was CD4+ T cells from PBMCs cultured without peptide, sampled after COVID-19 vaccination. This TCR was recovered from a human donor who received a COVID-19 vaccine.

In DNA form, the CDR3 reads TGTGCCAGCAGCTTGAAGGGATCCCGGGAGACCCAGTACTTC. Translating it yields CASSLKGSRETQYF. This chain links TRBV5-6 with TRBJ2-5, with unresolved D. Germline-derived CDR1 and CDR2 are SGHDT and YYEEEE. V lost 1 base, J lost 5 bases, and 12 bases lay in between. This CDR3 comprises 14 residues.